The present T cell receptor beta chain was sequenced within a study of blood T cell repertoires in COVID-19. Overall study: Samples representing acute and convalescent COVID-19 were sourced from the United States, Italy and Spain. PBMCs, B-cell-depleted T cells, or T cells provided the cDNA or gDNA that made up the material.

The CDR3 runs to 18 residues. J was trimmed by 4 bases and V by 0 bases; bases with no gene match: 9. The germline CDR1 and CDR2 sequences are SGHRS and YFSETQ. Per the original methods: Amplified reference gene primers provided the basis for estimating nucleated cell counts. Produced via immunoSEQ multiplex PCR; TCRdb's table is partial and in-frame only. V and J calls and clone size follow that table, whereas D and trimming were derived from the DNA. This sample has some 170,000 clones, with approximately 90% found just once. The receptor's source is a woman in her seventies with COVID-19, enrolled during active disease. Sequenced sample: peripheral blood. The chain employs TRBV5-1 and TRBJ2-2, with 10 bases fitting TRBD1. The CDR3 reads CASSLVAFGTGVTGELFF. The CDR3 bases are TGCGCCAGCAGCTTGGTTGCGTTCGGGACAGGGGTCACCGGGGAGCTGTTTTTT.